This TCR beta chain derives from a study of blood T cell repertoires in COVID-19. Background on the study: Italy, Spain and the United States were the sources of the convalescent and acute COVID-19 samples. The analysed material was cDNA or gDNA that came from T cells, B-cell-depleted T cells, or PBMCs.

In the authors' workflow: Quantification of nucleated cells was approximated via reference gene primer amplification. Data came from immunoSEQ multiplex PCR; TCRdb stores just in-frame clones and leaves some out. Clone size and V and J calls were adopted from that table, with D and trimming inferred from the DNA. The table has over 200,000 clones, roughly 81% seen once. Sample: peripheral blood. The TCR originated in a woman in her forties or fifties with active or convalescent COVID-19.

The CDR3 DNA is TGTGCCAGCAGCTTGGCAGGTGGGTCAGCCAATCAGCCCCAGCATTTT. Translating it yields CASSLAGGSANQPQHF. The V and J genes are TRBV5-6 and TRBJ1-5; D not certain. This CDR3 has 16 residues. The V gene lost 0 bases and the J gene lost 3 bases, with 13 bases spanning the gap. From germline, CDR1 is SGHDT and CDR2 YYEEEE.